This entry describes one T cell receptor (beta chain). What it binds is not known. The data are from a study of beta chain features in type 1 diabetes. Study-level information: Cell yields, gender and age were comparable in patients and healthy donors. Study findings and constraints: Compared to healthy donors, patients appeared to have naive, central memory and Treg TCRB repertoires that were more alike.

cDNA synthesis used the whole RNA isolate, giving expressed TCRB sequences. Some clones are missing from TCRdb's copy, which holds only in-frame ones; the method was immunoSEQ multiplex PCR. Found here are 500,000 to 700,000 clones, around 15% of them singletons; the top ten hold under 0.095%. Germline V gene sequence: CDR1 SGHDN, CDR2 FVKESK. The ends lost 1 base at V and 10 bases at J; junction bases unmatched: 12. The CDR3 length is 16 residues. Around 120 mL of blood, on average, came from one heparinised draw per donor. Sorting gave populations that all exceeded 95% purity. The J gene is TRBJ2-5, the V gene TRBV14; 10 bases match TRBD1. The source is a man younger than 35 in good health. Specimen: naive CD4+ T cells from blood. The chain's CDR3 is CASSQGSRDRGRDQYF. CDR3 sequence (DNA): TGTGCCAGCAGCCAAGGATCGAGGGACAGGGGAAGGGACCAGTACTTC.